This passage covers 24 T cell receptor beta chains from one sample sequenced in a study of blood T cell repertoires in COVID-19. Profiling relied on immunoSEQ multiplex PCR, and the TCRdb table lists in-frame clones only, not all of them. The profile shows 380,000 or so clones, more than 70% of them singletons. The source material was PBMCs or T cells enriched from blood (not recorded which). The receptors here all came from a young man who had recovered from COVID-19.

The genes are TRBV5-1 and TRBJ2-1; the match to TRBD1 covers 8 bases. The junction had 4 bases not matched to a gene; V was cut back by 2 bases and J by 3 bases. Germline V gene sequence: CDR1 SGHRS, CDR2 YFSETQ. CDR3 length equals 15 residues. This chain's CDR3 is CASSFRTGIYNEQFF. The CDR3 bases are TGCGCCAGCAGCTTTAGGACAGGGATCTACAATGAGCAGTTCTTC. Full variable domain (missing parts from reference TRBV5-1 and TRBJ2-1): KAGVTQTPRYLIKTRGQQVTLSCSPISGHRSVSWYQQTPGQGLQFLFEYFSETQRNKGNFPGRFSGRQFSNSRSEMNVSTLELGDSALYLCASSFRTGIYNEQFFGPGTRLTVL.

The chain links TRBV5-1 to TRBJ1-2, with 9 bases lining up with TRBD1. The CDR3 totals 15 residues. V shed 4 bases, J shed 2 bases, and the junction held 6 bases outside the gene matches. The germline gives CDR1 SGHRS, CDR2 YFSETQ. CDR3 in DNA: TGCGCCAGCAGCGCTTCCGGGACAGGGAACTATGGCTACACCTTC. Its translation is CASSASGTGNYGYTF.

Details on this clone: Other nucleotide sequences from this sample produce the same CDR3. The gene calls are TRBV24-1 and TRBJ2-2; D is unclear. Germline V gives CDR1 KGHDR, CDR2 SFDVKD. The CDR3 consists of 13 residues. V was shortened by 3 bases and J by 6 bases, with 7 bases between the two germline ends. The CDR3 loop reads CATSDPRAGELFF. The DNA of the CDR3 is TGTGCCACCAGTGATCCCCGTGCCGGGGAGCTGTTTTTT.

The V gene is TRBV7-2, the J gene TRBJ2-1, with 8 bases aligning to TRBD2. CDR1 is SGHTA, CDR2 FQGNSA, per germline. The CDR3 totals 15 residues. V lost 4 bases and J lost 8; bases outside the gene matches: 10. The DNA for the CDR3 is TGTGCCAGCAGCTCGCTCGGGACTAGAATCTATGAGCAGTTCTTC. Encoded protein: CASSSLGTRIYEQFF.

This chain links TRBV23-1 with TRBJ1-1; D remains ambiguous. TRBV23-1 is an ORF, and what it does is uncertain. This CDR3 comprises 12 residues. V was cut by 2 bases and J by 9 bases, with 10 bases left in between. DNA of the CDR3: TGCGCCAGCAGTCAAATACGCCAGAAAGCTTTCTTT. Protein product: CASSQIRQKAFF.

This chain links TRBV11-2 with TRBJ1-2; D is possibly TRBD1 (5 bases). With 3 bases removed from V and 6 bases from J, the gap between germline ends came to 11 bases. The CDR3 is made up of 13 amino acids. CDR1 SGHAT and CDR2 FQNNGV come from the germline V gene. This CDR3 is CASSLGQANGYTF. CDR3 nucleotide sequence: TGTGCCAGCAGCTTGGGGCAGGCAAATGGCTACACCTTC.

The chain couples TRBV30 to TRBJ1-6; TRBD1 matches 11 bases. The CDR3 consists of 17 residues. Germline-derived CDR1 and CDR2 are GTSNPN and SVGIG (reference sequence). V gave up 6 bases and J gave up 7 bases; unmatched junction bases: 14. The CDR3 DNA reads as TGTGCCTGCTCCCGGGACAGGGGGTTTGAGGTGAATTCACCCCTCCACTTT. This translates into CACSRDRGFEVNSPLHF.

In this sample, this clone turned up once. V usage is TRBV25-1 and J usage is TRBJ2-3, with D possibly being TRBD2 (5 bases). The CDR3 is 15 residues long. In germline, CDR1 is MGHDK, CDR2 SYGVNS. Trimming cost V 4 bases and J 2 bases, with 13 bases left between them. In nucleotides, the CDR3 is TGTGCCAGCAGTGGGGGAGAGGGTGTCACAGATACGCAGTATTTT. It codes for CASSGGEGVTDTQYF.

The chain links TRBV4-3 to TRBJ1-2; 10 bases map to TRBD1. This CDR3 is 16 amino acids long. V was clipped by 1 base and J by 5 bases; unmatched bases: 7. Germline CDR1 is LGHNA and CDR2 is YSLEER. CDR3 residues: CASSQVPGQGIYGYTF. The CDR3 bases are TGCGCCAGCAGCCAAGTCCCGGGACAGGGGATATATGGCTACACCTTC.

This clone was seen only once. The V call is TRBV3-1 (or the pseudogene TRBV3-2), the J call TRBJ2-3, with D possibly matching TRBD2 (6 bases). The V end lost 4 bases, the J end lost 4 bases, and 15 bases lay between the germline ends. Germline CDR1 reads LGHDT; CDR2 reads YNNKEL (reference sequence). The CDR3 loop spans 15 amino acids. DNA for the CDR3: TGTGCCAGCAGCCCGGGGCTTTGGGGGGCAGATACGCAGTATTTT. Amino acids: CASSPGLWGADTQYF.

The V call is TRBV3-1 (or the pseudogene TRBV3-2), the J call TRBJ2-3; TRBD1 matches at 8 bases. Germline V gene sequence: CDR1 LGHDT, CDR2 YNNKEL (reference sequence). The CDR3 has 17 amino acids. The ends lost 4 bases at V and 8 bases at J; junction bases unmatched: 17. The CDR3 region is CASSPTLGQGSVGTQYF. The CDR3 nucleotides read TGTGCCAGCAGCCCTACCTTAGGACAGGGATCGGTGGGTACGCAGTATTTT.

The genes are TRBV14 and TRBJ2-6, with D hard to call. Germline CDR1 and CDR2: SGHDN and FVKESK. This CDR3 comprises 17 residues. The V end lost 0 bases, the J end lost 4 bases, and 13 bases lay between the germline ends. CDR3 DNA: TGTGCCAGCAGCCAAGATCGCTCCGGTCCCGGGGCCAACGTCCTGACTTTC. This gives the protein CASSQDRSGPGANVLTF.

The sample holds many counts of this clone. The chain links TRBV27 to TRBJ2-6; 8 nucleotides agree with TRBD1. This CDR3 has 17 amino acids. J lost 0 bases, V lost 5 bases, and 6 bases had no gene match. CDR1 is MNHEY, CDR2 SMNVEV, per germline (reference sequence). Here the CDR3 reads CASSPGQGSSGANVLTF. The CDR3 nucleotides are TGTGCCAGCAGTCCCGGACAGGGAAGCTCTGGGGCCAACGTCCTGACTTTC. Using reference TRBV27 and TRBJ2-6 for the parts outside the CDR3, the full variable domain is EAQVTQNPRYLITVTGKKLTVTCSQNMNHEYMSWYRQDPGLGLRQIYYSMNVEVTDKGDVPEGYKVSRKEKRNFPLILESPSPNQTSLYFCASSPGQGSSGANVLTFGAGSRLTVL.

The gene calls are TRBV19 and TRBJ1-4; D remains unclear. Trimming pared 7 bases from V and 0 bases from J, leaving 15 bases between. The CDR3 has 16 residues. From germline, CDR1 is LNHDA and CDR2 SQIVND (reference sequence). The CDR3 protein is CASTIRSRATNEKLFF. For the CDR3, the DNA is TGTGCCAGTACCATAAGAAGTAGAGCAACTAATGAAAAACTGTTTTTT. The full variable domain, completed using reference TRBV19 and TRBJ1-4, is DGGITQSPKYLFRKEGQNVTLSCEQNLNHDAMYWYRQDPGQGLRLIYYSQIVNDFQKGDIAEGYSVSREKKESFPLTVTSAQKNPTAFYLCASTIRSRATNEKLFFGSGTQLSVL.

The V and J genes are TRBV4-1 and TRBJ2-3; TRBD2 aligns across 8 bases. CDR1 MGHRA and CDR2 YSYEKL come from the germline V gene. The trim removed 1 base at V and 3 bases at J, leaving 6 bases unmatched. The CDR3 totals 16 residues. The CDR3 region has the DNA TGCGCCAGCAGCCAAGTGGTAGCGGGGAGTACAGATACGCAGTATTTT. Protein product: CASSQVVAGSTDTQYF.

The chain is built from TRBV5-1 and TRBJ1-4; D is possibly TRBD1 (5 bases). Trimming took off 1 base at V and 7 bases at J, with 11 bases between the two ends. Germline V lookup: CDR1 SGHRS, CDR2 YFSETQ. CDR3 length equals 14 residues. The CDR3 nucleotides read TGCGCCAGCAGCTTGTGGCTGGGGGGTGAAAAACTGTTTTTT. The encoded protein is CASSLWLGGEKLFF.

The rearrangement uses TRBV7-2 and TRBJ2-7, with D possibly matching TRBD2 (6 bases). V shed 6 bases and J shed 0 bases, with 9 bases lying between them. Germline loops: CDR1 SGHTA, CDR2 FQGNSA. CDR3 length: 13 residues. CDR3 residues: CASRIADSYEQYF. The CDR3 DNA reads as TGTGCCAGCAGAATAGCGGACTCCTACGAGCAGTACTTC. Looking up the rest from reference TRBV7-2 and TRBJ2-7 gives the full variable domain: GAGVSQSPSNKVTEKGKDVELRCDPISGHTALYWYRQSLGQGLEFLIYFQGNSAPDKSGLPSDRFSAERTGGSVSTLTIQRTQQEDSAVYLCASRIADSYEQYFGPGTRLTVT.

This clone was seen once. The rearrangement uses TRBV30 and TRBJ1-1, with D unclear. There are 14 residues in the CDR3. The germline CDR1 and CDR2 sequences are GTSNPN and SVGIG (reference sequence). Trimming left V 0 bases short and J 3 bases short, with 11 bases between. The CDR3: CAWSVGRGYTEAFF. DNA of the CDR3: TGTGCCTGGAGTGTAGGTAGAGGGTACACTGAAGCTTTCTTT.

V and J are TRBV19 and TRBJ1-1; 9 nucleotides match TRBD1. Germline V lookup: CDR1 LNHDA, CDR2 SQIVND (reference sequence). With V trimmed by 6 bases and J by 5 bases, 10 bases remained unmatched. CDR3 length: 15 residues. This chain's CDR3 is CASRPWTGDETEAFF. The DNA for the CDR3 is TGTGCCAGTAGACCTTGGACAGGGGACGAAACTGAAGCTTTCTTT.

This chain links TRBV19 with TRBJ1-2, with 7 bases aligning to TRBD1. The CDR3 contains 15 residues. The V and J ends lost 9 bases and 0 bases, in that order; junction bases with no gene match: 10. The germline gives CDR1 LNHDA, CDR2 SQIVND (reference sequence). The CDR3 loop is CASTTGIPANYGYTF. CDR3 coding DNA: TGTGCCAGCACGACAGGGATCCCCGCTAACTATGGCTACACCTTC.

This clone was recorded once. V gene TRBV19 combines with J gene TRBJ1-1; D gene unclear. The V end was cut by 5 bases, the J end by 5 bases, with 12 bases between. Germline assignment: CDR1 LNHDA and CDR2 SQIVND (reference sequence). This CDR3 spans 13 amino acids. Written as DNA, the CDR3 is TGTGCCAGTAGTCACACGCGGGAGACTGAAGCTTTCTTT. Protein sequence: CASSHTRETEAFF.

The chain employs TRBV5-4 and TRBJ2-5, with 10 bases fitting TRBD2. Germline V gene data show CDR1 as SGHNT and CDR2 as YYREEE (reference sequence). With V trimmed by 0 bases and J by 2 bases, 7 bases remained unmatched. CDR3 length: 17 residues. CDR3 amino acids: CASSLAGSGGSQETQYF. The DNA of the CDR3 is TGTGCCAGCAGCTTGGCGGGTAGCGGGGGGTCACAAGAGACCCAGTACTTC.

This clone came up a few times. The genes are TRBV19 and TRBJ2-7; D may be TRBD2 (6 bases). Germline V gene data show CDR1 as LNHDA and CDR2 as SQIVND (reference sequence). V was trimmed by 9 bases and J by 6 bases, leaving 18 bases between them. The CDR3 contains 13 residues. The DNA of the CDR3 is TGTGCCAGCAGCCTCGGGGGTGTCTCCGAGCAGTACTTC. It specifies CASSLGGVSEQYF.

This sequence joins TRBV5-1 and TRBJ1-2, with a possible D match to TRBD1 (5 bases). CDR1 and CDR2 from the germline V gene are SGHRS and YFSETQ. Trimming stripped 0 bases from V and 5 bases from J, with 11 bases between. This CDR3 spans 14 amino acids. CDR3 DNA sequence: TGCGCCAGCAGCTTGGACAGGCCTACTTATGGCTACACCTTC. Its translation is CASSLDRPTYGYTF.